The clone carrying this T cell receptor (beta chain) was recorded at least ten times. Its antigen is unidentified. TCR beta CDR3 sequences were amplified from RNA transcripts. HTBI primers drove first-round RT-PCR of the TCR CDR3. TCRdb reprocessed the multiplex PCR reads with MiXCR, giving one entry per CDR3 protein. The sample yields about 300,000 distinct CDR3 sequences, around 13% seen once. The sample belongs to a study of T cells in Graves' hyperthyroidism and ophthalmopathy. General study findings and limits: Researchers report that a 13 V-J model separated ophthalmopathy from stable hyperthyroidism.

This TCR came from a woman between 35 and 50 years old with Graves' hyperthyroidism. The sample was blood.

CDR3: CASSGTEGNIQYF. The DNA for the CDR3 is TGCGCCAGCAGCGGGACAGAAGGAAACATTCAGTACTTC. The gene calls are TRBV5-1 and TRBJ2-4; 7 bases are shared with TRBD1. The CDR3 runs 13 residues. Germline V gene sequence: CDR1 SGHRS, CDR2 YFSETQ. Germline trimming cut 4 bases from V and 6 bases from J; bases unmatched to any gene: 4.